These 7 T cell receptor beta chains originate from one sample sequenced in a study of blood T cell repertoires in COVID-19. Using immunoSEQ multiplex PCR, the repertoire was profiled, and TCRdb retains in-frame clones only, with some absent. This table has some 230,000 clones, roughly 81% appearing once. The sequenced material came from peripheral blood. The receptors were sampled from a man aged 45-65 years who had recovered from COVID-19.

The chain links TRBV6-5 to TRBJ1-2, with 11 bases identical to TRBD1. CDR3 length: 15 amino acids. J lost 6 bases, V lost 4 bases, and 7 bases had no gene match. Germline CDR1 MNHEY, CDR2 SVGAGI. In DNA form, the CDR3 reads TGTGCCAGCAGTTCCGGACAGGGGGCGCTTAATGGCTACACCTTC. Translated: CASSSGQGALNGYTF.

In DNA form, the CDR3 reads TGTGCCAGCAGGCGTGGACTCAGCTACGAGCAGTACTTC. Its protein product is CASRRGLSYEQYF. The rearrangement links TRBV27 to TRBJ2-7, with a possible D match to TRBD2 (5 bases). The germline V gene encodes CDR1 MNHEY and CDR2 SMNVEV (reference sequence). This CDR3 region has 13 residues. V lost 6 bases and J 3 bases, leaving 12 bases between the germline ends.

V and J are TRBV18 and TRBJ2-2; D is ambiguous. Germline CDR1 is KGHSH and CDR2 is LQKENI. This CDR3 comprises 13 residues. Trimming stripped 2 bases from V and 5 bases from J, with 6 bases between. CDR3: CASSPELTGELFF. The CDR3 bases are TGTGCCAGCTCACCAGAACTAACCGGGGAGCTGTTTTTT.

The rearrangement joins TRBV18 to TRBJ1-2; D is uncertain. V was cut by 3 bases and J by 0 bases, with 8 bases left in between. The CDR3 contains 14 residues. Germline CDR1 KGHSH, CDR2 LQKENI. The chain's CDR3 is CASSPSSSNYGYTF. In nucleotides, the CDR3 is TGTGCCAGCTCACCTAGTTCTTCTAACTATGGCTACACCTTC.

V gene TRBV5-1 combines with J gene TRBJ2-7, with TRBD1 identical over 11 bases. This CDR3 region has 14 residues. V was clipped by 4 bases and J by 3 bases; unmatched bases: 3. The germline gives CDR1 SGHRS, CDR2 YFSETQ. The CDR3 nucleotides are TGCGCCAGCAGCCAAGGGACAGGGGGCTACGAGCAGTACTTC. It specifies CASSQGTGGYEQYF.

J is TRBJ2-1 and V is TRBV5-1; the match to TRBD2 covers 12 bases. The CDR3 has 14 amino acids. The J segment lost 8 bases and the V segment lost 4 bases, leaving 4 bases of the junction unmatched. Germline values: CDR1 SGHRS, CDR2 YFSETQ. CDR3 DNA: TGCGCCAGCAGCAGACTAGCGGGAGACCATGAGCAGTTCTTC. It specifies CASSRLAGDHEQFF.

The chain links TRBV18 to TRBJ1-2; 10 bases fit TRBD1. Germline CDR1 and CDR2: KGHSH and LQKENI. The CDR3 is made up of 17 amino acids. The V gene end was trimmed by 0 bases and the J gene end by 4 bases; junction bases not matched to a gene: 8. Here the CDR3 reads CASSPPATGGLGYGYTF. The CDR3 nucleotides read TGTGCCAGCTCACCACCGGCGACAGGGGGCCTCGGCTATGGCTACACCTTC.